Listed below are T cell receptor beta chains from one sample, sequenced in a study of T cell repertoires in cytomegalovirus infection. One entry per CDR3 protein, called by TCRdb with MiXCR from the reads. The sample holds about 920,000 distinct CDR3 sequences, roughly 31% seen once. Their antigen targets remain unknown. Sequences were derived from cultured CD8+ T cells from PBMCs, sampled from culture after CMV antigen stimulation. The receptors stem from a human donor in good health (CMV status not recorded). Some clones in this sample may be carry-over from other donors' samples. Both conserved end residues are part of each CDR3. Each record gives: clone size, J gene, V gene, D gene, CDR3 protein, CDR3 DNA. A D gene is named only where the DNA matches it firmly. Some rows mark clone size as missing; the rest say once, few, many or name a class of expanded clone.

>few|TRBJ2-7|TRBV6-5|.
CASSPSVGGPIYEQYF
TGTGCCAGCAGCCCCAGTGTGGGGGGCCCTATTTACGAGCAGTACTTC
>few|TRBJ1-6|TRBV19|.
CASSIPRGGPLHF
TGTGCCAGTAGTATACCAAGGGGAGGCCCCCTCCACTTT
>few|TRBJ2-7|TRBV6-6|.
CASSYPSGGTNYYEQYF
TGTGCCAGCAGTTACCCATCCGGAGGGACAAACTATTACGAGCAGTACTTC
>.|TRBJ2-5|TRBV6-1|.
CASSEFGTDLQETQYF
TGTGCCAGCAGTGAATTTGGGACGGATCTCCAAGAGACCCAGTACTTC
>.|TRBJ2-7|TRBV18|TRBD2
CASSPPKGDYNYEQYF
TGTGCCAGCTCACCACCGAAAGGGGACTACAACTACGAGCAGTACTTC
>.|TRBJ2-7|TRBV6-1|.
CASSELPPAFYEQYF
TGTGCCAGCAGTGAACTCCCCCCTGCCTTCTACGAGCAGTACTTC
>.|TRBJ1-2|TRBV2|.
CASSEAGLYRGYTF
TGTGCCAGCAGTGAAGCGGGTCTTTACCGTGGCTACACCTTC
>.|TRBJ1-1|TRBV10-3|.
CAISDSEGTHTEAFF
TGTGCCATCAGTGACTCAGAGGGGACCCACACTGAAGCTTTCTTT
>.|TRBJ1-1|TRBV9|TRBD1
CASSGYTGVRTEAFF
TGTGCCAGCAGCGGATACACAGGGGTAAGGACTGAAGCTTTCTTT
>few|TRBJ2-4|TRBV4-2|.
CASSQDLPLAGQARNIQYF
TGTGCCAGCAGCCAAGACCTACCTTTGGCAGGCCAAGCCCGAAACATTCAGTACTTC
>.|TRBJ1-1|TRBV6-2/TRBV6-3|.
CASSYPYRDTEAFF
TGTGCCAGCAGTTACCCCTACCGGGACACTGAAGCTTTCTTT
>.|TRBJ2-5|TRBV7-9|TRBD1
CASSSPRDRETQYF
TGTGCCAGCAGCTCCCCCCGGGACAGGGAGACCCAGTACTTC
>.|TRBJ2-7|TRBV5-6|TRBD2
CASSNPGLAGPYEQYF
TGTGCCAGCAGCAACCCAGGACTAGCGGGCCCCTACGAGCAGTACTTC
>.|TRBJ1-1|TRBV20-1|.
CSARVPGTTEAFF
TGCAGTGCCCGTGTACCTGGGACGACTGAAGCTTTCTTT
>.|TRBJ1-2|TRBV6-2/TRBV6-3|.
CASSPIPQDFDYGYTF
TGTGCCAGCAGCCCCATTCCCCAGGACTTCGACTATGGCTACACCTTC
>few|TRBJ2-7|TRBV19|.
CASSMTVSYEQYF
TGTGCCAGTAGTATGACAGTGTCCTACGAGCAGTACTTC
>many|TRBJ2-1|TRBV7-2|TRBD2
CATPGRGNEQFF
TGTGCCACCCCCGGGAGGGGAAATGAGCAGTTCTTC
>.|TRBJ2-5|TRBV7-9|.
CVSSSPDSTGGTETQYF
TGTGTCAGCAGCTCGCCCGACTCGACAGGCGGTACGGAGACCCAGTACTTC
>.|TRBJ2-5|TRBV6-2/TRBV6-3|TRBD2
CASSYVAGAGTQYF
TGTGCCAGCAGTTACGTAGCGGGGGCGGGAACCCAGTACTTC
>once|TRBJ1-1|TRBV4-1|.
CASSLKTGVMNTEAFF
TGCGCCAGCAGCCTTAAGACAGGCGTAATGAACACTGAAGCTTTCTTT
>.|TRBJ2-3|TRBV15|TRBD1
CATSRWDREYTDTQYF
TGTGCCACCAGCAGATGGGACAGGGAGTACACAGATACGCAGTATTTT
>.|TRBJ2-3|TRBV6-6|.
CASSYSAYADTQYF
TGTGCCAGCAGTTACTCTGCCTACGCAGATACGCAGTATTTT
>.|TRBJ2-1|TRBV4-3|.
CASSQAYSGAGNEQFF
TGCGCCAGCAGCCAGGCATATAGCGGCGCCGGGAATGAGCAGTTCTTC
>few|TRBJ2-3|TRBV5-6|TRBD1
CASSSGQDYTDTQYF
TGTGCCAGCAGCTCGGGACAGGACTACACAGATACGCAGTATTTT
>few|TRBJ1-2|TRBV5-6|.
CASSRRRLILYGYTF
TGTGCCAGCAGCCGCCGCAGGTTAATTCTTTATGGCTACACCTTC
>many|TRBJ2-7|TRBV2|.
CASSDRSYEQYF
TGTGCCAGCAGTGACCGCTCCTACGAGCAGTACTTC
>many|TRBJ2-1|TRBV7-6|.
CASSVRGGDGEQFF
TGTGCCAGCAGCGTCCGCGGCGGGGATGGTGAGCAGTTCTTC
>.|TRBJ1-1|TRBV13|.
CASSLEGSRTEAFF
TGTGCCAGCAGCCTGGAAGGATCAAGGACTGAAGCTTTCTTT
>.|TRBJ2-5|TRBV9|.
CASSVEGGVETQYF
TGTGCCAGCAGCGTAGAAGGAGGGGTAGAGACCCAGTACTTC
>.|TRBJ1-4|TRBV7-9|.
CASSDFNEKLFF
TGTGCCAGCAGCGACTTTAATGAAAAACTGTTTTTT
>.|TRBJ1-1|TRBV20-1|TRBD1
CSAVAPGQDTEAFF
TGCAGTGCTGTCGCACCGGGACAGGACACTGAAGCTTTCTTT
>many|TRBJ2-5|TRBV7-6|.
CASSPRTDGETQYF
TGTGCCAGCAGTCCTCGGACAGACGGGGAGACCCAGTACTTC
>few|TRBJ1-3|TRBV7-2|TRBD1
CASSPRRQGSGNTIYF
TGTGCCAGCAGCCCGCGTCGACAGGGATCTGGAAACACCATATATTTT
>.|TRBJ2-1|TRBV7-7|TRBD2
CASSFRASGYNEQFF
TGTGCTAGCAGCTTTAGGGCTAGCGGCTACAATGAGCAGTTCTTC
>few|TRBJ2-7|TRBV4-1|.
CASSHTQGPGYEQYF
TGCGCCAGCAGCCATACTCAGGGCCCCGGCTACGAGCAGTACTTC
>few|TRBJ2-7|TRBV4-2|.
CASSQEGSDYEQYF
TGTGCCAGCAGCCAAGAGGGGTCAGACTACGAGCAGTACTTC
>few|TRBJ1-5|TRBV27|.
CASSLPDSNYSNQPQHF
TGTGCCAGCAGCCTCCCAGACAGTAATTATAGCAATCAGCCCCAGCATTTT
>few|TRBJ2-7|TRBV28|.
CASNSGFYEQYF
TGTGCCAGCAACTCGGGGTTCTACGAGCAGTACTTC
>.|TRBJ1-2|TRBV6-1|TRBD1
CASSRHRTTGGGYGYTF
TGTGCCAGCAGTCGCCACCGGACAACAGGGGGCGGATATGGCTACACCTTC
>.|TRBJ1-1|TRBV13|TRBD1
CASSSGQGPEAFF
TGTGCCAGCAGCTCGGGACAGGGGCCTGAAGCTTTCTTT
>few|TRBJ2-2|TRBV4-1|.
CASSQVPPGGVAGELFF
TGCGCCAGCAGCCAAGTACCTCCAGGGGGGGTGGCCGGGGAGCTGTTTTTT
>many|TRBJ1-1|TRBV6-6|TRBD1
CASSYTGTGEAFF
TGTGCCAGCAGTTACACCGGGACAGGGGAAGCTTTCTTT
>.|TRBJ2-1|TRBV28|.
CASRPDRTYNEQFF
TGTGCCAGCAGACCGGACAGAACCTACAATGAGCAGTTCTTC
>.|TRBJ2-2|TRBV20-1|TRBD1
CSARDSVGTGGPWVTGELFF
TGCAGTGCTAGAGATTCAGTGGGGACAGGGGGACCTTGGGTCACCGGGGAGCTGTTTTTT
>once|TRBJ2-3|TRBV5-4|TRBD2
CASSSRTSGGPAYFTDTQYF
TGTGCCAGCAGCTCCAGGACTAGCGGGGGGCCCGCCTACTTCACAGATACGCAGTATTTT
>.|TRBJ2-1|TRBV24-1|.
CATRPSSYNEQFF
TGTGCCACCAGGCCGAGCTCCTACAATGAGCAGTTCTTC
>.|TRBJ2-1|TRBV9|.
CASSPRARGGDEQFF
TGTGCCAGCAGCCCTCGGGCCAGGGGTGGGGATGAGCAGTTCTTC
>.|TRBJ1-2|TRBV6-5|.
CASSYYGTGGYTF
TGTGCCAGCAGTTACTACGGGACGGGTGGCTACACCTTC
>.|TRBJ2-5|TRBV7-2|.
CASSQGAGETQYF
TGTGCCAGCAGCCAGGGCGCCGGGGAGACCCAGTACTTC
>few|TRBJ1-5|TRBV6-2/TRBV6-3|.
CASSYSLRGSAVNSNQPQHF
TGTGCCAGCAGTTACTCGCTTCGGGGGTCCGCCGTAAATAGCAATCAGCCCCAGCATTTT
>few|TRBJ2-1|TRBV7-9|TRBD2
CAGERGPLGDEQFF
TGTGCCGGAGAGCGGGGGCCATTGGGGGATGAGCAGTTCTTC
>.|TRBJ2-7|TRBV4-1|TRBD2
CASSQDGGGTYEQYF
TGCGCCAGCAGCCAAGATGGGGGGGGGACCTACGAGCAGTACTTC
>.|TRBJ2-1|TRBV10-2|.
CASSEEGDTYNEQFF
TGCGCCAGCAGTGAGGAGGGGGACACCTACAATGAGCAGTTCTTC
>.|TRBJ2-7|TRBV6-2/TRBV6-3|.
CASEDSAYEQYF
TGTGCCAGCGAGGACAGTGCCTACGAGCAGTACTTC
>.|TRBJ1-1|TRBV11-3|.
CASSKGRSEAFF
TGTGCCAGCAGCAAGGGGCGGTCTGAAGCTTTCTTT